Below are 20 T cell receptor beta chains sequenced from a single sample in a study of T cell responses to AZD1222 COVID-19 vaccine. TCRdb's copy holds only in-frame clones and misses some; the assay was immunoSEQ multiplex PCR. The sample records under 150,000 clones, about 92% being singletons. The sample in question was peripheral blood, obtained 28 days after the second AZD1222 dose. These receptors originate from an adult who received the AZD1222 COVID-19 vaccine.

This chain uses TRBV21-1 with TRBJ1-5; the table's D call, TRBD1, was not checked against the DNA. TRBV21-1 has pseudogene status. The CDR3 loop spans 17 amino acids. The CDR3 region is CASSNREDRGLNQPQHF. CDR3 DNA: TGTGCCAGCAGCAATAGGGAGGACAGGGGGCTCAATCAGCCCCAGCATTTT.

The chain carries TRBV9 and TRBJ2-7; no definite D call. The CDR3 length is 16 residues. In germline, CDR1 is SGDLS, CDR2 YYNGEE. Trimming stripped 4 bases from V and 2 bases from J, with 19 bases between. CDR3 residues: CASSPHPSMGTYEQYF. In DNA form, the CDR3 reads TGTGCCAGCAGCCCCCACCCTTCTATGGGTACCTACGAGCAGTACTTC.

The V gene is TRBV10-1, the J gene TRBJ1-1, with D hard to call. With 10 bases removed from V and 1 base from J, the gap between germline ends came to 7 bases. This CDR3 has 11 residues. CDR1 and CDR2 (germline): WNHNN, SYGVQD (reference sequence). CDR3: CAKPANTEAFF. CDR3 nucleotide sequence: TGCGCCAAGCCGGCGAACACTGAAGCTTTCTTT.

This sequence joins TRBV27 and TRBJ1-2, with D unresolved. The V and J ends lost 3 bases and 6 bases respectively, with 11 bases between them. This CDR3 spans 13 amino acids. The V gene's germline CDR1 is MNHEY and CDR2 SMNVEV (reference sequence). The CDR3 sequence: CASSLEGTNGYTF. The CDR3 DNA is TGTGCCAGCAGTTTGGAGGGTACGAATGGCTACACCTTC.

The chain joins TRBV11-3 to TRBJ2-2; weak D call: TRBD1 (7 bases). CDR1 and CDR2 (germline): SGHNT, YENEEA. Trimming cost V 6 bases and J 3 bases, with 29 bases left between them. The CDR3 spans 20 residues. The CDR3 protein is CASSTPRDRGPVGDTGELFF. The CDR3 DNA reads TGTGCCAGCAGTACCCCGCGGGACAGAGGACCAGTTGGGGACACCGGGGAGCTGTTTTTT.

The CDR3 sequence is CATSESVEQFF. The CDR3 DNA reads TGTGCCACCAGTGAGTCGGTAGAGCAGTTCTTC. The chain is built from TRBV24-1 and TRBJ2-1; D remains ambiguous. The V gene lost 4 bases and the J gene lost 10 bases, with 7 bases spanning the gap. Looked up from germline, CDR1 is KGHDR and CDR2 is SFDVKD. This CDR3 has 11 residues.

The J gene is TRBJ1-3, the V gene TRBV9; D remains unclear. The V end lost 0 bases, the J end lost 0 bases, and 10 bases lay between the germline ends. Germline CDR1 reads SGDLS; CDR2 reads YYNGEE. The CDR3 has 16 amino acids. The CDR3 region is CASSVDPHISGNTIYF. The DNA for the CDR3 is TGTGCCAGCAGCGTAGACCCGCATATCTCTGGAAACACCATATATTTT.

This chain links TRBV6-2 or TRBV6-3 with TRBJ2-7, with a possible D match to TRBD2 (5 bases). This CDR3 has 15 residues. V lost 5 bases and J 2 bases, leaving 16 bases between the germline ends. From germline, CDR1 is MNHEY and CDR2 SVGEGT. The CDR3 DNA sequence: TGTGCCAGCAGTCCCACGAAGACTACCGCCTACGAGCAGTACTTC. The encoded protein is CASSPTKTTAYEQYF.

V and J are TRBV2 and TRBJ2-7, with D tentatively TRBD1 or TRBD2 (5 bases each). In germline, CDR1 is SNHLY, CDR2 FYNNEI. The CDR3 covers 13 residues. V was cut by 8 bases and J by 2 bases, with 13 bases left in between. In DNA, the CDR3 is TGTGCCAGCGGGGACGGACCGACCTACGAGCAGTACTTC. Amino acids: CASGDGPTYEQYF.

The V and J genes are TRBV7-3 and TRBJ2-1; D perhaps matches TRBD2 (6 bases). Per germline, CDR1 SGHTA and CDR2 FQGTGA. This CDR3 spans 16 amino acids. V dropped 5 bases and J dropped 7 bases, with 21 bases sitting between them. This CDR3 is CASSPFSGTFGNEQFF. CDR3 sequence (DNA): TGTGCCAGCAGCCCCTTTAGCGGAACCTTTGGGAATGAGCAGTTCTTC.

In its sample, this clone was seen once. This chain joins TRBV18 and TRBJ2-1; 14 bases are a match to TRBD2. From germline, CDR1 is KGHSH and CDR2 LQKENI. The CDR3 is 15 amino acids. With V trimmed by 3 bases and J by 10 bases, 5 bases remained unmatched. The CDR3, as DNA: TGTGCCAGCTCACCCGGGACTAGCGGGAGAGTAGAGCAGTTCTTC. It translates to CASSPGTSGRVEQFF.

The chain employs TRBV2 and TRBJ1-2, with D perhaps TRBD1 (5 bases). CDR3 length: 12 amino acids. Trimming left V 7 bases short and J 8 bases short, with 14 bases between. Per germline, CDR1 SNHLY and CDR2 FYNNEI. The CDR3 DNA reads as TGTGCCAGCAAAGGGGAGGTTGCGGGCTACACCTTC. Residues: CASKGEVAGYTF.

The V and J genes are TRBV15 and TRBJ2-3; 13 nucleotides match TRBD2. J lost 4 bases, V lost 0 bases, and 4 bases had no gene match. Germline CDR1 LNHNV, CDR2 YYDKDF (reference sequence). The CDR3 consists of 17 residues. The CDR3 region is CATSRDRTSGSPDTQYF. CDR3 sequence (DNA): TGTGCCACCAGCAGAGATAGGACTAGCGGGAGCCCAGATACGCAGTATTTT.

The rearrangement links TRBV7-2 to TRBJ2-5, with D possibly matching TRBD2 (6 bases). Germline assignment: CDR1 SGHTA and CDR2 FQGNSA. The V end was cut by 1 base, the J end by 0 bases, with 9 bases between. CDR3 length equals 15 residues. CDR3 sequence: CASSLEAGYQETQYF. The CDR3 DNA sequence: TGTGCCAGCAGCTTAGAGGCGGGGTACCAAGAGACCCAGTACTTC.

This chain joins TRBV3-1 (or the pseudogene TRBV3-2) and TRBJ2-1; 12 bases line up with TRBD1. The CDR3 is 13 residues long. The trim removed 5 bases at V and 8 bases at J, leaving 1 base unmatched. Germline CDR1 and CDR2: LGHDT and YNNKEL (reference sequence). CDR3 nucleotide sequence: TGTGCCAGCAGCGGGGACAGGGGGCATGAGCAGTTCTTC. This gives the protein CASSGDRGHEQFF.

The V call is TRBV20-1, the J call TRBJ1-5; a weak D match, TRBD1 (5 bases). The length of the CDR3 is 12 residues. Trimming took off 3 bases at V and 5 bases at J, with 8 bases between the two ends. The germline V gene has CDR1 DFQATT and CDR2 SNEGSKA (reference sequence). CDR3 sequence reads: CSASRGDQPQHF. The CDR3 DNA follows: TGCAGTGCTAGTCGAGGGGATCAGCCCCAGCATTTT.

V is TRBV21-1 and J is TRBJ2-2; the table calls TRBD2, which could not be checked here. TRBV21-1 has pseudogene status. The CDR3 runs to 15 residues. CDR3 DNA sequence: TGTGCCAGCAGCAGCCCCGGGAAAAACACCGGGGAGCTGTTTTTT. Its protein product is CASSSPGKNTGELFF.

This clone has just a few counts. The chain links TRBV18 to TRBJ1-1; the D is unclear. V lost 3 bases to trimming and J lost 5 bases, with 10 bases between them. Germline V gene sequence: CDR1 KGHSH, CDR2 LQKENI. CDR3 length equals 13 residues. CDR3 sequence reads: CASSPVAETEAFF. The CDR3, as DNA: TGTGCCAGCTCACCGGTAGCAGAAACTGAAGCTTTCTTT.

Details on this clone: At one end the junction does not follow the germline gene, possibly because of a read error. This rearrangement joins TRBV7-8 to TRBJ1-1; 7 bases match TRBD1. CDR3 length: 18 amino acids. Germline CDR1 SGHVS, CDR2 FQNEAQ. In DNA, the CDR3 is TGCTGTCCAGGGGGGTGTACCCAGGGGAGCTGTCCGAACACTGAAGCTTTCTTT. Translation: CCPGGCTQGSCPNTEAFF.

The chain recombines TRBV5-4 with TRBJ1-3, with 7 positions matching TRBD1. J was trimmed by 2 bases and V by 4 bases; bases with no gene match: 6. The CDR3 length is 15 residues. CDR1 and CDR2 (germline): SGHNT, YYREEE (reference sequence). The CDR3 DNA reads TGTGCCAGCAGCCCGACAGGGCCGGCTGGAAACACCATATATTTT. It specifies CASSPTGPAGNTIYF. Full variable domain (remainder filled in from reference TRBV5-4 and TRBJ1-3): ETGVTQSPTHLIKTRGQQVTLRCSSQSGHNTVSWYQQALGQGPQFIFQYYREEENGRGNFPPRFSGLQFPNYSSELNVNALELDDSALYLCASSPTGPAGNTIYFGEGSWLTVV.